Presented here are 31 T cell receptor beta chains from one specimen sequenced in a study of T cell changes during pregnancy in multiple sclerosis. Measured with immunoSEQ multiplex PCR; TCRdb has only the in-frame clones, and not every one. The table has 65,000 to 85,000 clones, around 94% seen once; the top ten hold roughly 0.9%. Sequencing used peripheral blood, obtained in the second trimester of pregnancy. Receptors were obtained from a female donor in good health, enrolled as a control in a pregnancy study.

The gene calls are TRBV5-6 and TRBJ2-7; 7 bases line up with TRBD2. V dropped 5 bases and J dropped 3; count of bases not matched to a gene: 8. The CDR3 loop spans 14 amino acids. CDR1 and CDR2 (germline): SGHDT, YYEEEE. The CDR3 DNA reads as TGTGCCAGCAGACCCTACGGGGGGTACTACGAGCAGTACTTC. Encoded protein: CASRPYGGYYEQYF.

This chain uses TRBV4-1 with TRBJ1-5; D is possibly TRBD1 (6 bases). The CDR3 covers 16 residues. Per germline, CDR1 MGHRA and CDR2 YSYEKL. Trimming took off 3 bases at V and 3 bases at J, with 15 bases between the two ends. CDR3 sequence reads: CASSQRVQGNNQPQHF. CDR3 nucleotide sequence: TGCGCCAGCAGCCAGCGTGTACAGGGTAACAATCAGCCCCAGCATTTT.

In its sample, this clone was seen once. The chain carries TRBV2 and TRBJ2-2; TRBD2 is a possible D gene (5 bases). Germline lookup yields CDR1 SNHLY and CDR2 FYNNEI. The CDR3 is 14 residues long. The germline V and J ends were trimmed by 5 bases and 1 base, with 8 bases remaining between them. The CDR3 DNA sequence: TGTGCCAGCAGTTATGCGGGGAACACCGGGGAGCTGTTTTTT. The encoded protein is CASSYAGNTGELFF.

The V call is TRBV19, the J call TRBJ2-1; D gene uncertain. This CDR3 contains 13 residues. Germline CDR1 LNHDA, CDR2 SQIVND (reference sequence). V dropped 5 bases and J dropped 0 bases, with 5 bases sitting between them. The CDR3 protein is CASSYSSYNEQFF. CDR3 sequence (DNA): TGTGCCAGTAGTTACAGCTCCTACAATGAGCAGTTCTTC.

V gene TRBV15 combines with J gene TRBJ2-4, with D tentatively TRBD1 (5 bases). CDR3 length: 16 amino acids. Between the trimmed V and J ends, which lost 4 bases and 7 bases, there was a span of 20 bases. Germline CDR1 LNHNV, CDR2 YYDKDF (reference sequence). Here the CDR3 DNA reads TGTGCCACCAGCAACCCGACAGCTAAAGGAAGGAACATTCAGTACTTC. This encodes CATSNPTAKGRNIQYF.

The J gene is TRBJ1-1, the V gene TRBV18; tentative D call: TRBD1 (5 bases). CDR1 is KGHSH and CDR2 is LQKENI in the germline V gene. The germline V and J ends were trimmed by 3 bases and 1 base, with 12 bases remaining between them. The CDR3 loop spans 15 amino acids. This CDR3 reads CASSPIGGENTEAFF. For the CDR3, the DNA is TGTGCCAGCTCACCTATTGGGGGGGAGAACACTGAAGCTTTCTTT.

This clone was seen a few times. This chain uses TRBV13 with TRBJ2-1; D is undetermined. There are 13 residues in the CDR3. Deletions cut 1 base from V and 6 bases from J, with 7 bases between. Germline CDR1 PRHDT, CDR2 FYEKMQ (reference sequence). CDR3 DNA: TGTGCCAGCAGCTTAGAGAGTGGCAATGAGCAGTTCTTC. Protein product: CASSLESGNEQFF.

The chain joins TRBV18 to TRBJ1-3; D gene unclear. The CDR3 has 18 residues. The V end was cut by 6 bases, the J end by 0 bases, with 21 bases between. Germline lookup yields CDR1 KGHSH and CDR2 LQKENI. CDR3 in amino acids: CASSLGQVGPSSGNTIYF. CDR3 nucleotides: TGTGCCAGCTCTCTCGGTCAGGTGGGCCCGTCCTCTGGAAACACCATATATTTT.

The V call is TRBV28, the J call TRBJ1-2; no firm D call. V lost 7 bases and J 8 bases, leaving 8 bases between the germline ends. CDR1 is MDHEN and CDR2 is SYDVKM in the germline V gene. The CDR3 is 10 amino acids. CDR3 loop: CASKNSGYTF. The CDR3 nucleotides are TGTGCCAGCAAGAACAGCGGCTACACCTTC.

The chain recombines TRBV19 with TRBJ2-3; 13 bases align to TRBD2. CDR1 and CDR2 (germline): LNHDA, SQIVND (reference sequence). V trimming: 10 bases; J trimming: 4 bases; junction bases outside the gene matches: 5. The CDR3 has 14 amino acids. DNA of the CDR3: TGTGCCACCGGGACTAGCGGGACCCCAGATACGCAGTATTTT. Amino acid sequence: CATGTSGTPDTQYF.

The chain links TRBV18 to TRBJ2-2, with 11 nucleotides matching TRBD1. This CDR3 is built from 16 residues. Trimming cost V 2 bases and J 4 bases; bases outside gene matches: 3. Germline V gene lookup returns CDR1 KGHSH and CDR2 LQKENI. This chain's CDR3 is CASSPRTGGLTGELFF. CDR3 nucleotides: TGTGCCAGCTCACCAAGGACAGGGGGCCTCACCGGGGAGCTGTTTTTT. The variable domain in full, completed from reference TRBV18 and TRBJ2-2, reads NAGVMQNPRHLVRRRGQEARLRCSPMKGHSHVYWYRQLPEEGLKFMVYLQKENIIDESGMPKERFSAEFPKEGPSILRIQQVVRGDSAAYFCASSPRTGGLTGELFFGEGSRLTVL.

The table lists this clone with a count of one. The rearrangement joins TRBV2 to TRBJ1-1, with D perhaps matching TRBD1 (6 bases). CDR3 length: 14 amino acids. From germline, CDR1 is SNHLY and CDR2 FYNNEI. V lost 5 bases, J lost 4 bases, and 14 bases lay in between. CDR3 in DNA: TGTGCCAGCAGTTGGGGGCAGCCTCGCACTGAAGCTTTCTTT. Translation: CASSWGQPRTEAFF.

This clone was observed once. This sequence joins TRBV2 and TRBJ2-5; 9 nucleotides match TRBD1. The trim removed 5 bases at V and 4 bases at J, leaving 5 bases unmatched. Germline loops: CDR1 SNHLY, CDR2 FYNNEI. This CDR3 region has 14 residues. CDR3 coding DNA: TGTGCCAGCAGTAACACAGGGGGCGGAGAGACCCAGTACTTC. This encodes CASSNTGGGETQYF.

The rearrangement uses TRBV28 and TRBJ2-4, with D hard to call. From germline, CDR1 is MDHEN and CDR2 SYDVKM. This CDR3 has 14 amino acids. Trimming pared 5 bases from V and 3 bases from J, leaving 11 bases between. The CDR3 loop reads CASSRAGGKNIQYF. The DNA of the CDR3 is TGTGCCAGCAGTCGAGCTGGTGGCAAAAACATTCAGTACTTC. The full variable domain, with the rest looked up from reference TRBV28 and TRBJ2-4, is DVKVTQSSRYLVKRTGEKVFLECVQDMDHENMFWYRQDPGLGLRLIYFSYDVKMKEKGDIPEGYSVSREKKERFSLILESASTNQTSMYLCASSRAGGKNIQYFGAGTRLSVL.

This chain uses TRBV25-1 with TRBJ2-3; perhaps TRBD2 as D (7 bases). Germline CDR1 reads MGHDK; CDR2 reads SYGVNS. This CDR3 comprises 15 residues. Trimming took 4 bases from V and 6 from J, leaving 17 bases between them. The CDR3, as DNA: TGTGCCAGCAGTGCGACCGGGGGGCCGATTGATACGCAGTATTTT. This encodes CASSATGGPIDTQYF.

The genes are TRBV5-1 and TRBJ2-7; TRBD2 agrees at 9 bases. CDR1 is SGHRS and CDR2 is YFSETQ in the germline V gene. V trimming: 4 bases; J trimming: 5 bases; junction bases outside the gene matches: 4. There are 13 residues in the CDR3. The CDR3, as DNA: TGCGCCAGCAGCGCCGGGACTAGCCACGAGCAGTACTTC. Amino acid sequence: CASSAGTSHEQYF.

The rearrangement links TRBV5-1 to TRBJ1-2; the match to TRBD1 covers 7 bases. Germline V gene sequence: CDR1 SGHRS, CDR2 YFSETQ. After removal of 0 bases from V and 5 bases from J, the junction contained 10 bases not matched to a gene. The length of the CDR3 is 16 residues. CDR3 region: CASSLGDSTLPYGYTF. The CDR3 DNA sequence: TGCGCCAGCAGCTTGGGGGACAGCACACTCCCTTATGGCTACACCTTC. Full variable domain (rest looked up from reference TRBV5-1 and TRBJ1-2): KAGVTQTPRYLIKTRGQQVTLSCSPISGHRSVSWYQQTPGQGLQFLFEYFSETQRNKGNFPGRFSGRQFSNSRSEMNVSTLELGDSALYLCASSLGDSTLPYGYTFGSGTRLTVV.

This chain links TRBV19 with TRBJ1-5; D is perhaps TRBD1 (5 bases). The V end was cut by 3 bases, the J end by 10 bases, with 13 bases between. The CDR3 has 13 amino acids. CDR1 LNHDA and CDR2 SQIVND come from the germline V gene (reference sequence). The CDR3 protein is CASSIAREVPQHF. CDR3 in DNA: TGTGCCAGTAGTATCGCCAGGGAGGTACCCCAGCATTTT.

The CDR3 coding sequence is TGCAGCGTTTTTCAGGGAAATTACGAGCAGTACTTC. Translated: CSVFQGNYEQYF. The chain has TRBV29-1 and TRBJ2-7, with D maybe TRBD1 (5 bases). There are 12 residues in the CDR3. V gave up 5 bases and J gave up 4 bases, with 12 bases separating them. Germline V gives CDR1 SQVTM, CDR2 ANQGSEA.

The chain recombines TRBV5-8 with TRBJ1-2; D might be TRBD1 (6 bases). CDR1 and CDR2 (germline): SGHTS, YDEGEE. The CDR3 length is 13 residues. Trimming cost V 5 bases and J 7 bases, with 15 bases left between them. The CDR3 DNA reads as TGTGCCAGCAGACAGGGACAAGCTCGTGGCTACACCTTC. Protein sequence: CASRQGQARGYTF.

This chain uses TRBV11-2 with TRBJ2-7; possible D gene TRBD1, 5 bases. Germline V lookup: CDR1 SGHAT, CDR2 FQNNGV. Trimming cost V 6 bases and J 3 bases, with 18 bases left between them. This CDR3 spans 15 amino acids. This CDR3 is CASSSLRQRYYEQYF. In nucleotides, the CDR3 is TGTGCCAGCAGTAGCCTGAGACAGAGATACTACGAGCAGTACTTC.

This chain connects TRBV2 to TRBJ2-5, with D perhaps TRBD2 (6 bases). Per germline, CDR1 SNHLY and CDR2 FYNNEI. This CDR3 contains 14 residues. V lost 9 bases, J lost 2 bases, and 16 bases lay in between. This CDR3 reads CASLIGGNQETQYF. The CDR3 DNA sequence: TGTGCCAGTTTGATCGGGGGAAATCAAGAGACCCAGTACTTC. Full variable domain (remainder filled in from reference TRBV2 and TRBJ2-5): EPEVTQTPSHQVTQMGQEVILRCVPISNHLYFYWYRQILGQKVEFLVSFYNNEISEKSEIFDDQFSVERPDGSNFTLKIRSTKLEDSAMYFCASLIGGNQETQYFGPGTRLLVL.

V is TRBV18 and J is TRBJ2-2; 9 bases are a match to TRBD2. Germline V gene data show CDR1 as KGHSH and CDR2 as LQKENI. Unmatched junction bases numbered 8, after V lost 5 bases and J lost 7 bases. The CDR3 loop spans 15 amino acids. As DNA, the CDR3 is TGTGCCAGCTCATCCATCGCTAGCGGGATCGGGGAGCTGTTTTTT. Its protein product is CASSSIASGIGELFF. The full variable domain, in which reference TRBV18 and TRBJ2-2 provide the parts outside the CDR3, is NAGVMQNPRHLVRRRGQEARLRCSPMKGHSHVYWYRQLPEEGLKFMVYLQKENIIDESGMPKERFSAEFPKEGPSILRIQQVVRGDSAAYFCASSSIASGIGELFFGEGSRLTVL.

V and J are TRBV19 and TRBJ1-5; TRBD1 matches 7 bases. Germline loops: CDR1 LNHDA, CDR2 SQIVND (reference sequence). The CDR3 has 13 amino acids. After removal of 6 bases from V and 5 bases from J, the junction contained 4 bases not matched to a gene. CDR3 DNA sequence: TGTGCCAGTAGCCGAACAGGGGATCAGCCCCAGCATTTT. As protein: CASSRTGDQPQHF. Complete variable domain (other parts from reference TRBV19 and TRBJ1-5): DGGITQSPKYLFRKEGQNVTLSCEQNLNHDAMYWYRQDPGQGLRLIYYSQIVNDFQKGDIAEGYSVSREKKESFPLTVTSAQKNPTAFYLCASSRTGDQPQHFGDGTRLSIL.

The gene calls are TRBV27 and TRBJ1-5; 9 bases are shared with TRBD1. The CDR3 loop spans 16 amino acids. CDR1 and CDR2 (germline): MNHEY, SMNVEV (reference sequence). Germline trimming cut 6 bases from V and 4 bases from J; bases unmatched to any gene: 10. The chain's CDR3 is CASRQGALGNNQPQHF. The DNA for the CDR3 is TGTGCCAGCAGACAGGGGGCCCTGGGTAATAATCAGCCCCAGCATTTT.

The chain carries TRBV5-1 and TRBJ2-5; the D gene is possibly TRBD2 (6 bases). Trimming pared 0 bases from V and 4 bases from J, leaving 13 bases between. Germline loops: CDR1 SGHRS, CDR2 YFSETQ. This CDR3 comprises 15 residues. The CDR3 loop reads CASSLDPLAIETQYF. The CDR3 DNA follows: TGCGCCAGCAGCTTGGATCCCCTAGCGATAGAGACCCAGTACTTC.

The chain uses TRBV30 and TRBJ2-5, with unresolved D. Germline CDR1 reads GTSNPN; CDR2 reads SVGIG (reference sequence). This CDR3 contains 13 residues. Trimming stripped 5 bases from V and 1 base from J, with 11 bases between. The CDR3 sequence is CAWVERPQETQYF. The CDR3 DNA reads TGTGCCTGGGTGGAGCGTCCCCAAGAGACCCAGTACTTC. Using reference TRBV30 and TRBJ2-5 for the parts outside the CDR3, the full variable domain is SQTIHQWPATLVQPVGSPLSLECTVEGTSNPNLYWYRQAAGRGLQLLFYSVGIGQISSEVPQNLSASRPQDRQFILSSKKLLLSDSGFYLCAWVERPQETQYFGPGTRLLVL.

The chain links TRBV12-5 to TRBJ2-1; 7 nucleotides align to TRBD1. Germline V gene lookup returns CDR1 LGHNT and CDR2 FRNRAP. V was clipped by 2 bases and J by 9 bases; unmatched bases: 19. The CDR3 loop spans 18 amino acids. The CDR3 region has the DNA TGTGCTAGTGGTTTGTCAAAGGGGGCGGGTGTAATATCGGGTGAGCAGTTCTTC. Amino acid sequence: CASGLSKGAGVISGEQFF.

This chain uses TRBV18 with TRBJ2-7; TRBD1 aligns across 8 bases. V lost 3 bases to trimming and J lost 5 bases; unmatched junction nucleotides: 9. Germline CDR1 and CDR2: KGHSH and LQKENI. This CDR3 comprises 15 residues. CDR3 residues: CASSPGTGGSDEQYF. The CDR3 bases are TGTGCCAGCTCACCGGGAACAGGGGGATCGGACGAGCAGTACTTC. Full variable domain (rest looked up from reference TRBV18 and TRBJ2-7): NAGVMQNPRHLVRRRGQEARLRCSPMKGHSHVYWYRQLPEEGLKFMVYLQKENIIDESGMPKERFSAEFPKEGPSILRIQQVVRGDSAAYFCASSPGTGGSDEQYFGPGTRLTVT.

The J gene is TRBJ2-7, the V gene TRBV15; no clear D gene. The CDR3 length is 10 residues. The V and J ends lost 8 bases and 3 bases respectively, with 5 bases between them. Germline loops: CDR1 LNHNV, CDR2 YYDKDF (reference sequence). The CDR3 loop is CATYFYEQYF. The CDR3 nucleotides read TGTGCCACCTACTTCTACGAGCAGTACTTC.

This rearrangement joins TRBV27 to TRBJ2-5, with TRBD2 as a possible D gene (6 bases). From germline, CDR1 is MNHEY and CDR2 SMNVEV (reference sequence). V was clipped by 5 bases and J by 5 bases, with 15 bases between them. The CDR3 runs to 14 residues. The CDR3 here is CASSPGAGLETQYF. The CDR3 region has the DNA TGTGCCAGCAGTCCCGGGGCGGGACTGGAGACCCAGTACTTC.